This TCR beta chain is drawn from a study of response to subunit inactivated influenza vaccine. TCRdb re-called the RT-PCR reads through MiXCR, storing one row per CDR3 protein. Of about 500,000 distinct CDR3 sequences listed, about 15% are singletons. Germline assignment: CDR1 DFQATT and CDR2 SNEGSKA (reference sequence). After removal of 3 bases from V and 6 bases from J, the junction contained 4 bases not matched to a gene. CDR3 length equals 13 residues. The TCR was taken from a man aged 50-75 years who received an inactivated influenza vaccine. The J gene is TRBJ1-4, the V gene TRBV20-1; 7 nucleotides agree with TRBD1. The sample was CD4+ T cells sorted from PBMCs, taken about 24 months after vaccination. The CDR3 is CSASPGGHEKLFF. The CDR3 bases are TGCAGTGCTAGCCCAGGGGGTCATGAAAAACTGTTTTTT.